This is a list of T cell receptor beta chains from one sample in a study of T cells in localized non-small cell lung cancer. TCRdb's table, derived via immunoSEQ multiplex PCR, lists solely in-frame clones and lacks some. Here the sample spans 16,000 or so clones, roughly 80% being singletons. The sample consisted of peripheral blood, taken before any cancer treatment. The origin of the receptors is a male donor at least 60 years old with stage I lung adenocarcinoma. CDR3s include the opening cysteine and the closing phenylalanine or tryptophan. The D gene is left open where the match is weak. Clone size is stated in some rows and not others, as once, few, many or a class when expanded.

size	length	D	V	J	DNA	CDR3
few	14	TRBD2	TRBV6-6	TRBJ2-7	TGTGCCAGCAGTTATAGTAGCGGGAGTTCCGAGCAGTACTTC	CASSYSSGSSEQYF
-	14	TRBD2	TRBV19	TRBJ2-5	TGTGCCACCCGTGATTCAGCGGGAGAAGAGACCCAGTACTTC	CATRDSAGEETQYF
-	16	-	TRBV28	TRBJ2-7	TGTGCCAGCAGTTTAAGTGTTCGGGGGTTAATCTACGAGCAGTACTTC	CASSLSVRGLIYEQYF
-	16	-	TRBV7-8	TRBJ1-1	TGTGCCAGCAGCAAATATAGCCCCTCGAGTGACACTGAAGCTTTCTTT	CASSKYSPSSDTEAFF
few	15	-	TRBV6-6	TRBJ2-1	TGTGCCAGCAGTTACTCGGACGGGAGTGGTGATGAGCAGTTCTTC	CASSYSDGSGDEQFF
-	16	-	TRBV4-3	TRBJ2-7	TGCGCCAGCAGCCAAGGTGGGGGCAGGGCTTCCTACGAGCAGTACTTC	CASSQGGGRASYEQYF
-	16	-	TRBV4-1	TRBJ2-2	TGCGCCAGCAGCCACCCCGGACAGACGAACACCGGGGAGCTGTTTTTT	CASSHPGQTNTGELFF
-	13	TRBD1	TRBV5-1	TRBJ1-1	TGCGCCAGCAGCTCGGCGACAGGGGCTGAAGCTTTCTTT	CASSSATGAEAFF
once	14	-	TRBV11-3	TRBJ2-1	TGTGCCAGCAGCTCCACCGGGAGTAGCAATGAGCAGTTCTTC	CASSSTGSSNEQFF
few	16	-	TRBV7-2	TRBJ2-1	TGTGCCAGCAGCTTAGCTCCAGGGCTTTCCTACAATGAGCAGTTCTTC	CASSLAPGLSYNEQFF
-	16	-	TRBV19	TRBJ1-5	TGTGCCAGTAGTTCCTCCTTCCCCACGAATGGTCAGCCCCAGCATTTT	CASSSSFPTNGQPQHF
-	14	-	TRBV6-5	TRBJ2-7	TGTGCCAGCAGCAAAAACTCAGCAGGGGCCGAGCAGTACTTC	CASSKNSAGAEQYF
few	15	-	TRBV30	TRBJ2-1	TGTGCCTGGAGTGCAAGAGGGACCAACTACAATGAGCAGTTCTTC	CAWSARGTNYNEQFF
few	15	TRBD1	TRBV6-1	TRBJ1-6	TGTGCCAGCAGGCGGCAACAGGGGTTCAATTCACCCCTCCACTTT	CASRRQQGFNSPLHF
-	18	-	TRBV5-1	TRBJ2-2	TGCGCCAGCAGCTTGGCCGGGACGAGAGCGGCGAACACCGGGGAGCTGTTTTTT	CASSLAGTRAANTGELFF
-	15	-	TRBV18	TRBJ2-6	TGTGCCAGCTCACGAGAGGTCTCTGGGGCCAACGTCCTGACTTTC	CASSREVSGANVLTF
-	16	-	TRBV7-2	TRBJ2-2	TGTGCCAGCAGCTATCCGGGACTTACGAAGACCGGGGAGCTGTTTTTT	CASSYPGLTKTGELFF
-	13	-	TRBV13	TRBJ2-5	TGTGCCAGCAGCTTAGGTCCCAGGGAGACCCAGTACTTC	CASSLGPRETQYF